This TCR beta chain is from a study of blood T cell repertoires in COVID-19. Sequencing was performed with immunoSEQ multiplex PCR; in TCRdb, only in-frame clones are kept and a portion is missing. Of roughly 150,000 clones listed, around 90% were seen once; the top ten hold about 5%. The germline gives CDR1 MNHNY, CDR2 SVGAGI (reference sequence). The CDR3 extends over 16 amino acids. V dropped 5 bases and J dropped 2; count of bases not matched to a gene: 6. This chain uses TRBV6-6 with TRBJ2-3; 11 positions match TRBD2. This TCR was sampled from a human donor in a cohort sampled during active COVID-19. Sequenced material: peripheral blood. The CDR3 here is CASSIGLAGTTDTQYF. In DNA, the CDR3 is TGTGCCAGCAGTATAGGACTAGCGGGTACCACAGATACGCAGTATTTT.